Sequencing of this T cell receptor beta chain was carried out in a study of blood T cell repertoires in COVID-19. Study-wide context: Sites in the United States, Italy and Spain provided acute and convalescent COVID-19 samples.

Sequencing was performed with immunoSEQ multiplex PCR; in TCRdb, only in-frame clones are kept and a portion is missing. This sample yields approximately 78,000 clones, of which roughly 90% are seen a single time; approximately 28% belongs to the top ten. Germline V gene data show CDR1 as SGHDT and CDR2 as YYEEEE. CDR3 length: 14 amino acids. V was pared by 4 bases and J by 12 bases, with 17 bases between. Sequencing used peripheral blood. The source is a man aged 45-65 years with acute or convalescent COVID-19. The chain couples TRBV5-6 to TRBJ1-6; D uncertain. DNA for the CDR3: TGTGCCAGCAGCAGGAGACTAGGCCCTTTACCCCTCCACTTT. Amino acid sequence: CASSRRLGPLPLHF.